Included here is one T cell receptor (beta chain) sequence, with context. Its cognate antigen is unknown. Method: immunoSEQ multiplex PCR; TCRdb's copy keeps in-frame clones and lacks some. Among about 160,000 clones listed, around 89% were seen once. V was trimmed by 4 bases and J by 4 bases, leaving 6 bases between them. Germline V gene sequence: CDR1 KGHDR, CDR2 SFDVKD. The CDR3 totals 12 residues. The entry originates in a study of T cell responses to AZD1222 COVID-19 vaccine. Study results and limitations: Clonal diversity was possibly underestimated; the donors were predominantly white British and more often female.

The chain has TRBV24-1 and TRBJ1-2; D gene ambiguous. The sequence derives from an adult who received the AZD1222 COVID-19 vaccine. The sample was peripheral blood, taken 28 days after the second AZD1222 dose. CDR3 coding DNA: TGTGCCACCAGTGACGGAACCTATGGCTACACCTTC. This codes for CATSDGTYGYTF.